This TCR beta chain was recorded in a study of blood T cell repertoires in COVID-19. Whole-study context: Material from acute and convalescent COVID-19 was sourced from the United States, Italy and Spain. Sources were T cells, B-cell-depleted T cells, or PBMCs; the material itself was cDNA or gDNA.

Enrolled through a virtual design, the participants were between about 18 and 100 years of age and came from about two dozen US areas. Cohort placement rested on clinical history that participants reported themselves. Some clones are missing from TCRdb's copy, which holds only in-frame ones; the method was immunoSEQ multiplex PCR. The top ten clones hold roughly 9% of a sample with about 180,000 clones, roughly 88% of them seen once. The origin of this receptor is a woman in her late teens or twenties who had recovered from COVID-19. What was sequenced was PBMCs or T cells enriched from blood (not recorded which).

CDR3 loop: CASSPVPGIGYEQYF. DNA of the CDR3: TGTGCCAGTAGTCCTGTCCCGGGGATTGGCTACGAGCAGTACTTC. The chain links TRBV19 to TRBJ2-7; D is perhaps TRBD2 (5 bases). V lost 5 bases, J lost 3 bases, and 17 bases lay in between. Germline values: CDR1 LNHDA, CDR2 SQIVND (reference sequence). The CDR3 is 15 residues long.